The clone carrying this T cell receptor beta chain was detected once. This CDR3 is built from 13 residues. Trimming took off 7 bases at V and 5 bases at J, with 15 bases between the two ends. Germline assignment: CDR1 ENHRY and CDR2 SYGVKD. This sample stems from a study of cytomegalovirus exposure and HLA in healthy donors. Use of 60 Vbeta and 13 Jbeta primers characterized the PCR. The repertoire was sequenced with immunoSEQ multiplex PCR; TCRdb's copy has only in-frame clones and lacks some. The table lists about 200,000 clones, under 85% of them singletons, with 1.7% in the top ten. The clonotype originates from a man in his forties or fifties in good health and CMV-seronegative. The V gene is TRBV10-3, the J gene TRBJ2-7; D possibly corresponds to TRBD2 (6 bases). What was sequenced was PBMCs. The CDR3 here is CAIKAGPPDEQYF. The CDR3 nucleotides read TGTGCCATCAAGGCGGGGCCCCCGGACGAGCAGTACTTC.